Presented here are 11 T cell receptor beta chains from one specimen sequenced in a study of glioma-infiltrating T cells after dendritic cell vaccination. Stated time point: after dendritic cell vaccination, including at tumor progression/relapse. Sequencing was performed with immunoSEQ multiplex PCR; in TCRdb, only in-frame clones are kept and a portion is missing. The sample consists of around 83,000 clones, around 84% of them appearing once. Here the sequenced sample was blood, taken after dendritic cell vaccination. The receptors originated from a human donor with glioblastoma.

The V gene is TRBV28, the J gene TRBJ2-3; D unresolved. Per germline, CDR1 MDHEN and CDR2 SYDVKM. Trimming cost V 3 bases and J 0 bases, with 10 bases left between them. The CDR3 is 15 amino acids. Written as DNA, the CDR3 is TGTGCCAGCAGTTTTCTACCCGGGAGCACAGATACGCAGTATTTT. Protein sequence: CASSFLPGSTDTQYF.

V gene TRBV7-2 combines with J gene TRBJ2-3; 13 bases are shared with TRBD2. Germline-derived CDR1 and CDR2 are SGHTA and FQGNSA. The CDR3 consists of 13 residues. Losses at the gene ends were 2 bases for V and 14 bases for J; bases not matched to a gene: 4. CDR3 sequence reads: CASSLPGLAGVYF. The CDR3 DNA follows: TGTGCCAGCAGCTTACCCGGACTAGCGGGAGTGTATTTT.

This chain joins TRBV27 and TRBJ2-7; D uncertain. Germline CDR1 is MNHEY and CDR2 is SMNVEV (reference sequence). Between the trimmed V and J ends, which lost 4 bases and 0 bases, there was a span of 10 bases. The CDR3 extends over 14 amino acids. The CDR3 bases are TGTGCCAGCAGTTCACAGATAAGCTCCTACGAGCAGTACTTC. This encodes CASSSQISSYEQYF.

The rearrangement uses TRBV6-5 and TRBJ2-7; 7 nucleotides agree with TRBD1. The germline CDR1 and CDR2 sequences are MNHEY and SVGAGI. V dropped 8 bases and J dropped 2; count of bases not matched to a gene: 9. This CDR3 region has 14 residues. The CDR3 DNA is TGTGCCAGCGGAAAGACAGGGTTGCCCTACGAGCAGTACTTC. As protein: CASGKTGLPYEQYF.

CDR3 bases: TGTGCCAGTAGTAAGGGACAGGTCTTCGGCAATGAGCAGTTCTTC. It translates to CASSKGQVFGNEQFF. This sequence joins TRBV19 and TRBJ2-1; TRBD1 agrees at 8 bases. This CDR3 spans 15 amino acids. CDR1 and CDR2 (germline): LNHDA, SQIVND (reference sequence). Trimming took 4 bases from V and 6 from J; bases not matched to a gene: 8.

The rearrangement uses TRBV5-4 and TRBJ1-1, with a possible D match to TRBD1 (6 bases). Germline CDR1 reads SGHNT; CDR2 reads YYREEE (reference sequence). The CDR3 is 13 amino acids. Trimming removed 2 bases at V and 7 bases at J, with 12 bases between. Written as DNA, the CDR3 is TGTGCCAGCAGCTTAACAGGGTCGGGTGAAGCTTTCTTT. Amino acids: CASSLTGSGEAFF. Combining the CDR3 with reference TRBV5-4 and TRBJ1-1 gives the whole variable domain ETGVTQSPTHLIKTRGQQVTLRCSSQSGHNTVSWYQQALGQGPQFIFQYYREEENGRGNFPPRFSGLQFPNYSSELNVNALELDDSALYLCASSLTGSGEAFFGQGTRLTVV.

The chain is built from TRBV9 and TRBJ2-1; no definite D call. This CDR3 is built from 15 residues. V was trimmed by 0 bases and J by 8 bases, leaving 15 bases between them. CDR1 and CDR2 from the germline V gene are SGDLS and YYNGEE. The CDR3 bases are TGTGCCAGCAGCGTAGCCATAATAACAGCCCATGAGCAGTTCTTC. It codes for CASSVAIITAHEQFF.

The rearrangement uses TRBV19 and TRBJ1-2; possibly TRBD1 for D (5 bases). CDR3 length: 15 residues. V gave up 3 bases and J gave up 7 bases, with 18 bases separating them. CDR1 LNHDA and CDR2 SQIVND come from the germline V gene (reference sequence). CDR3 DNA sequence: TGTGCCAGTAGTATCCGAACTGGACCCGGGGGTGGCTACACCTTC. Protein product: CASSIRTGPGGGYTF.

The J gene is TRBJ2-1, the V gene TRBV7-8; 9 nucleotides align to TRBD2. This CDR3 contains 15 residues. Germline CDR1 SGHVS, CDR2 FQNEAQ. J gave up 7 bases and V 1 base, and 5 bases lay outside the gene matches. CDR3 in DNA: TGTGCCAGCAGCTTAGTTGCGGGAGGGTTTAATGAGCAGTTCTTC. Amino acids: CASSLVAGGFNEQFF.

The gene calls are TRBV5-1 and TRBJ1-4; a weak D match, TRBD1 (6 bases). V was pared by 5 bases and J by 3 bases, with 14 bases between. The germline gives CDR1 SGHRS, CDR2 YFSETQ. The CDR3 sequence is 15 residues long. The CDR3 region is CASSRRGQSNEKLFF. The CDR3 DNA is TGCGCCAGCAGTCGCCGTGGACAGTCTAATGAAAAACTGTTTTTT. The whole variable domain, filled in from reference TRBV5-1 and TRBJ1-4, reads KAGVTQTPRYLIKTRGQQVTLSCSPISGHRSVSWYQQTPGQGLQFLFEYFSETQRNKGNFPGRFSGRQFSNSRSEMNVSTLELGDSALYLCASSRRGQSNEKLFFGSGTQLSVL.

V usage is TRBV19 and J usage is TRBJ2-3, with a possible D match to TRBD2 (5 bases). The length of the CDR3 is 15 residues. Germline CDR1 and CDR2: LNHDA and SQIVND (reference sequence). With 3 bases removed from V and 0 bases from J, the gap between germline ends came to 10 bases. CDR3 loop: CASSMVGASTDTQYF. The DNA of the CDR3 is TGTGCCAGTAGTATGGTGGGAGCGAGCACAGATACGCAGTATTTT.